This T cell receptor (beta chain) was profiled in a study of response to subunit inactivated influenza vaccine. Study-wide results and limits: The authors offered the suggestion that each seasonal influenza vaccination recruits few new T cells.

Via MiXCR, TCRdb re-called the RT-PCR reads, giving one row per CDR3 protein. The table lists 590,000 or so distinct CDR3 sequences, approximately 15% of them singletons. With regard to this clonotype: The antigen is unknown.

V lost 7 bases and J lost 0, with 19 bases in between. The length of the CDR3 is 17 residues. The starting material was PBMCs from blood, obtained 14 to 15 days before vaccination. The chain joins TRBV12-3 or TRBV12-4 to TRBJ1-5; the D gene is possibly TRBD1 (5 bases). The clonotype was recovered from a man between 45 and 60 years old who received an inactivated influenza vaccine. CDR3 residues: CASTPRVWTDSNQPQHF. CDR3 sequence (DNA): TGTGCCAGCACCCCCAGGGTCTGGACGGATAGCAATCAGCCCCAGCATTTT.